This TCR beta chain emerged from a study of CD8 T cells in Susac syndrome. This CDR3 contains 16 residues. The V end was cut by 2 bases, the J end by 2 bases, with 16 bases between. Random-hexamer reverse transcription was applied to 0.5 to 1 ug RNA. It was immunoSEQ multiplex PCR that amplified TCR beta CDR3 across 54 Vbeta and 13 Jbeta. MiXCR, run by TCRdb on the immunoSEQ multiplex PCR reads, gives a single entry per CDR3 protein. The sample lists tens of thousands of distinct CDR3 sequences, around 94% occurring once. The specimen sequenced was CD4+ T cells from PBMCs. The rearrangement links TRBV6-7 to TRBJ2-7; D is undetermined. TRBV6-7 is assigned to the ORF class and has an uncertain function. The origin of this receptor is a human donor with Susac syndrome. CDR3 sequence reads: CASSYQKPTSPYEQYF. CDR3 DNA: TGTGCCAGCAGTTACCAAAAACCAACTTCGCCCTACGAGCAGTACTTC.